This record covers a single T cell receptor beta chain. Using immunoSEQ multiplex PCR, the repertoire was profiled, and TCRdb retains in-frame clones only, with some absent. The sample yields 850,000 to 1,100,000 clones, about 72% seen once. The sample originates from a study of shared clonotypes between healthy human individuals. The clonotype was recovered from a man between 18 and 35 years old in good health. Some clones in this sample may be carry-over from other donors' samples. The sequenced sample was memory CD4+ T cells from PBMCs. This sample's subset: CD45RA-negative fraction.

CDR3 DNA sequence: TGTGCCTGGAGTGTGGGGACAGTGAACACTGAAGCTTTCTTT. Translation gives CAWSVGTVNTEAFF. The gene calls are TRBV30 and TRBJ1-1, with TRBD1 matching 7 bases. The CDR3 covers 14 residues. Germline assignment: CDR1 GTSNPN and CDR2 SVGIG (reference sequence). The J segment lost 0 bases and the V segment lost 0 bases, leaving 1 base of the junction unmatched.